The clone carrying this T cell receptor (beta chain) was recorded once. Its specificity is not known. As for treatment: approximately 18 received Ad26.COV2.S at low or high dose, single or two shots; about 5 received placebo; per-sample allocation not given. The samples date from day 63 after the first vaccine or placebo injection. The length of the CDR3 is 13 residues. The V gene lost 3 bases and the J gene lost 3 bases, with 9 bases spanning the gap. The germline V gene encodes CDR1 MDHEN and CDR2 SYDVKM. The source of the sample is a study of Ad26.COV2.S vaccination and SARS-CoV-2 variants. Across the whole study: Enrolled in COV1001, the donor was in the Ad26.COV2.S trial arm, which received the vaccine.

Sequencing used immunoSEQ multiplex PCR; TCRdb keeps in-frame clones, though not all of them. Altogether more than 300,000 clones are present, about 86% being singletons, with the ten largest covering under 2%. Study observations and caveats: Placebo recipients had lower spike-specific TCR breadth than vaccine recipients.

Sample: peripheral blood, taken in a trial of Ad26.COV2.S vaccine versus placebo. This sequence was found in a person aged 18-60 years who received the Ad26.COV2.S COVID-19 vaccine or a placebo. The chain carries TRBV28 and TRBJ2-7; a weak D match, TRBD2 (5 bases). DNA for the CDR3: TGTGCCAGCAGTTTCGGGGAAATCTACGAGCAGTACTTC. Translating gives CASSFGEIYEQYF.